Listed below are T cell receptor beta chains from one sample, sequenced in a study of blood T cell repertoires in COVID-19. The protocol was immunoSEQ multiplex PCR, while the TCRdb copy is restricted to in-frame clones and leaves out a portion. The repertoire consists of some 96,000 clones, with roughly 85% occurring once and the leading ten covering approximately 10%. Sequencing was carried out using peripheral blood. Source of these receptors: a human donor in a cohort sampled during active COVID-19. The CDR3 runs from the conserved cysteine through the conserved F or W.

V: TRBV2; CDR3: CASSGLAGLAQYSGANVLTF
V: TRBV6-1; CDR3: CASSERTGSSYEQYF
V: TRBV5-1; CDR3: CASSSGTGDSPLHF
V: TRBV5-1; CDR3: CASSSTGYGYEQYF
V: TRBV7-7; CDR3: CASSPGGAIPQFF
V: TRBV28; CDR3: CASGGTGVSYYGYTF
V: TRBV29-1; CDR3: CSVAGRMNTEAFF
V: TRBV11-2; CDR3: CASSLAGPGQGASPLHF
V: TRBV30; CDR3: CAWSGAGEDGYTF
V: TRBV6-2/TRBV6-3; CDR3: CASSLAIGEQFF
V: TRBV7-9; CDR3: CASSLASSGGDGETQYF
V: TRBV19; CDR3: CASSIGVGGSYEQYF
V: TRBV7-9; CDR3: CASSTTEGNEKLFF
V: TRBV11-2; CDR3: CASSFGGTSRGFF
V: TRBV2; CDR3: CASGEGWSPLHF
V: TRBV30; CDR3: CAWNEGAGQPQHF
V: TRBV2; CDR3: CASSEQGGGNQPQHF
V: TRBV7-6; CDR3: CASSLARPGNANYGYTF
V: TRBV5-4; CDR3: CASSPPHRGENTEAFF
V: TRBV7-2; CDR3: CASSLLGQSYEQYF